The T cell receptor beta chain under discussion was sequenced for a study of blood T cell repertoires in COVID-19. Using immunoSEQ multiplex PCR, the repertoire was profiled, and TCRdb retains in-frame clones only, with some absent. In the table there are 100,000 to 150,000 clones, around 85% of which are singletons. CDR1 and CDR2 from the germline V gene are SGHRS and YFSETQ. V shed 0 bases and J shed 3 bases, with 10 bases lying between them. This CDR3 has 14 amino acids. The sequenced material came from peripheral blood. This chain uses TRBV5-1 with TRBJ2-7; weak D call: TRBD1 (6 bases). This TCR came from a woman of 80 years or more with COVID-19, enrolled during active disease. The CDR3 DNA follows: TGCGCCAGCAGCTTGGAGCCACAGGGCTACGAGCAGTACTTC. Protein product: CASSLEPQGYEQYF. The whole variable domain, filled in from reference TRBV5-1 and TRBJ2-7, reads KAGVTQTPRYLIKTRGQQVTLSCSPISGHRSVSWYQQTPGQGLQFLFEYFSETQRNKGNFPGRFSGRQFSNSRSEMNVSTLELGDSALYLCASSLEPQGYEQYFGPGTRLTVT.